Listed below are T cell receptor beta chains from one sample, sequenced in a study of blood T cell repertoires in COVID-19. Only in-frame clones appear in the TCRdb table, and some are missing; sequencing was by immunoSEQ multiplex PCR. The sample lists about 160,000 clones, around 82% occurring once. Sequenced: peripheral blood. These receptors all come from a woman aged 80 or over with active or convalescent COVID-19. The CDR3 runs from the conserved cysteine through the conserved F or W. Fields, in order: J gene, V gene, clone size, D gene, CDR3 protein, CDR3 DNA. A D gene is named only where the DNA matches it firmly. For some rows the clone size is stated as once, few or many, or as a class when expanded; others skip it.

TRBJ1-5 TRBV19 - TRBD1 CASSMTGRGGAGNQPQHF TGTGCCAGTAGTATGACCGGGAGAGGGGGCGCAGGCAATCAGCCCCAGCATTTT
TRBJ2-3 TRBV28 - TRBD2 CASSTLGLAIITSTDTQYF TGTGCCAGCAGTACCCTGGGACTAGCCATAATAACTAGCACAGATACGCAGTATTTT
TRBJ2-3 TRBV18 - TRBD2 CASSPLGLAGGLTDTQYF TGTGCCAGCTCACCACTTGGACTAGCGGGAGGGCTTACAGATACGCAGTATTTT
TRBJ1-5 TRBV2 - TRBD1 CASSDRTGWPQHF TGTGCCAGCAGTGATCGGACAGGGTGGCCCCAGCATTTT
TRBJ1-2 TRBV28 - TRBD1 CASSSTGSNYGYTF TGTGCCAGCAGTTCGACAGGGTCTAACTATGGCTACACCTTC
TRBJ2-2 TRBV9 - TRBD1 CASSVEGGDTGELFF TGTGCCAGCAGCGTAGAAGGGGGCGACACCGGGGAGCTGTTTTTT
TRBJ1-5 TRBV2 - TRBD1 CASSKPGTGSGSNQPQHF TGTGCCAGCAGTAAGCCGGGGACAGGGTCGGGTAGCAATCAGCCCCAGCATTTT
TRBJ2-7 TRBV15 once - CATSRERGAAYEQYF TGTGCCACCAGCAGAGAACGGGGGGCTGCCTACGAGCAGTACTTC
TRBJ2-1 TRBV29-1 - TRBD2 CSVEGGRRTSEQFF TGCAGCGTTGAAGGCGGGAGGCGCACAAGTGAGCAGTTCTTC
TRBJ2-1 TRBV5-4 - TRBD2 CASSPELAGLRAEQFF TGTGCCAGCAGCCCGGAACTAGCGGGCCTCAGGGCTGAGCAGTTCTTC
TRBJ2-2 TRBV7-3 - - CASSLNTGNTGELFF TGTGCCAGCAGCTTAAATACGGGAAACACCGGGGAGCTGTTTTTT
TRBJ2-3 TRBV2 - TRBD1 CASIGQGYTDTQYF TGTGCCAGCATCGGACAGGGGTACACAGATACGCAGTATTTT
TRBJ2-5 TRBV11-2 - - CASSLGAQRLYQETQYF TGTGCCAGCAGCTTAGGGGCCCAGCGGTTGTACCAAGAGACCCAGTACTTC
TRBJ1-2 TRBV24-1 - - CATSDPLQGSNYGYTF TGTGCCACCAGTGACCCACTACAGGGTTCTAACTATGGCTACACCTTC
TRBJ2-7 TRBV7-2 - TRBD2 CASSSSGTTTYEQYF TGTGCCAGCAGCTCCTCCGGGACTACGACCTACGAGCAGTACTTC